This TCR beta chain was observed in a study of blood T cells in healthy people across ages. This clonotype occurred many times. The authors ran a second PCR of 7 to 11 cycles using a sample-barcoded 5' primer and a J-beta primer mix. Each cDNA molecule carried a tag from a template-switch adaptor that contained 12 random nucleotides. Each CDR3 protein is one row after TCRdb ran MiXCR on the 5' RACE reads. The data contain over 1,500,000 distinct CDR3 sequences, around 48% of them singletons. CDR1 and CDR2 from the germline V gene are SGHDT and YYEEEE. V was clipped by 4 bases and J by 0 bases, with 8 bases between them. The CDR3 spans 15 residues.

The J gene is TRBJ2-6, the V gene TRBV5-6; no clear D. The receptor comes from a woman in her forties in good health. The source material was blood. The DNA of the CDR3 is TGTGCCAGCAGCCTCAGGCGCTCTGGGGCCAACGTCCTGACTTTC. The encoded protein is CASSLRRSGANVLTF.